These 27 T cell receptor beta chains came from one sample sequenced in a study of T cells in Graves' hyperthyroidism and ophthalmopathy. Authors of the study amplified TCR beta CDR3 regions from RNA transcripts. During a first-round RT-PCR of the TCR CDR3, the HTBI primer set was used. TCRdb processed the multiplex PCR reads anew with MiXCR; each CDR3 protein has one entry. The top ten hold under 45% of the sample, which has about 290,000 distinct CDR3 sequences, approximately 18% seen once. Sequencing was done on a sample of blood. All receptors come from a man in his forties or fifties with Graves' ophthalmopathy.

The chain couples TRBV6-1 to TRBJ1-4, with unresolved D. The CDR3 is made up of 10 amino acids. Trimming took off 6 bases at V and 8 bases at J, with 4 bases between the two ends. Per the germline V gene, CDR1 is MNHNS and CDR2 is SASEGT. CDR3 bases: TGTGCCAGCAGGGGGGAAAAACTGTTTTTT. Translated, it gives CASRGEKLFF.

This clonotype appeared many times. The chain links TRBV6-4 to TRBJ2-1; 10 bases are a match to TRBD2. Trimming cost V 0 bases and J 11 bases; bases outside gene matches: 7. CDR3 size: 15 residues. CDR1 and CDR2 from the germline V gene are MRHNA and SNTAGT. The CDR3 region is CASSDSVSSGSKQFF. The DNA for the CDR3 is TGTGCCAGCAGTGACTCTGTGTCTAGCGGGAGTAAGCAGTTCTTC.

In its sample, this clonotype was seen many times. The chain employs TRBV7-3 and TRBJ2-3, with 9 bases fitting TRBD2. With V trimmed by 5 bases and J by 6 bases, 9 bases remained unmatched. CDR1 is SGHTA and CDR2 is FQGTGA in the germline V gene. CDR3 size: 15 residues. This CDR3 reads CASSQAGGRGDTQYF. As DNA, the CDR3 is TGTGCCAGCAGCCAAGCGGGAGGACGAGGCGATACGCAGTATTTT.

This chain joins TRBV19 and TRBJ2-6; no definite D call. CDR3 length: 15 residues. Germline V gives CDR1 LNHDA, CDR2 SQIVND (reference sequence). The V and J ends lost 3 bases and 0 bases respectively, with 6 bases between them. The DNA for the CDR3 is TGTGCCAGTAGTATTATGCGCTCTGGGGCCAACGTCCTGACTTTC. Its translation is CASSIMRSGANVLTF.

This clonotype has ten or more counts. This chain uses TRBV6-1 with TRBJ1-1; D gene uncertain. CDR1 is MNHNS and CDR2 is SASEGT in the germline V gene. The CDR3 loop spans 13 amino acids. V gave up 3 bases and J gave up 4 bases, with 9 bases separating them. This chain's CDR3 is CASSEDSSTEAFF. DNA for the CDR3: TGTGCCAGCAGTGAGGATTCGAGCACTGAAGCTTTCTTT.

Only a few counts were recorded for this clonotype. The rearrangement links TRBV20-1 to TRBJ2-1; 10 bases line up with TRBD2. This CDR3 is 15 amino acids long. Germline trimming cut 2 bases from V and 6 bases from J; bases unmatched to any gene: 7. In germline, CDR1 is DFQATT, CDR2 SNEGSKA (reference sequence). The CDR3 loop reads CSARPPLAGPNEQFF. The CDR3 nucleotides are TGCAGTGCTAGACCTCCACTAGCGGGACCCAATGAGCAGTTCTTC.

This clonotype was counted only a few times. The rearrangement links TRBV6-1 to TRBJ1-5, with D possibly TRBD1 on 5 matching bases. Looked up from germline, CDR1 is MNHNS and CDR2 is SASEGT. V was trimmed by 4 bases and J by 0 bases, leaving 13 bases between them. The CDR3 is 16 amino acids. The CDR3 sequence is CASSGFDSYSNQPQHF. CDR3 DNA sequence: TGTGCCAGCAGTGGATTCGACAGCTATAGCAATCAGCCCCAGCATTTT.

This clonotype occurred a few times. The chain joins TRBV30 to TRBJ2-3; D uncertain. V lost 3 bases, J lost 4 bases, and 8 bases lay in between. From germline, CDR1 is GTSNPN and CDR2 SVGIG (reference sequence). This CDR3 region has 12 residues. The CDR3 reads CAWSVTPDTQYF. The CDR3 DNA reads TGTGCCTGGAGCGTAACCCCAGATACGCAGTATTTT.

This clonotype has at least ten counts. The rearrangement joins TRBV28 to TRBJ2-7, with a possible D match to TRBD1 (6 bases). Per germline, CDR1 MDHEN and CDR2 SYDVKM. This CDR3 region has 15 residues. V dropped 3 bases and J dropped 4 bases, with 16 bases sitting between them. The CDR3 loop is CASSFSPRGSYEQYF. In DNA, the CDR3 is TGTGCCAGCAGTTTTTCCCCCAGGGGTTCATACGAGCAGTACTTC. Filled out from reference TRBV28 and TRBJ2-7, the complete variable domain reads DVKVTQSSRYLVKRTGEKVFLECVQDMDHENMFWYRQDPGLGLRLIYFSYDVKMKEKGDIPEGYSVSREKKERFSLILESASTNQTSMYLCASSFSPRGSYEQYFGPGTRLTVT.

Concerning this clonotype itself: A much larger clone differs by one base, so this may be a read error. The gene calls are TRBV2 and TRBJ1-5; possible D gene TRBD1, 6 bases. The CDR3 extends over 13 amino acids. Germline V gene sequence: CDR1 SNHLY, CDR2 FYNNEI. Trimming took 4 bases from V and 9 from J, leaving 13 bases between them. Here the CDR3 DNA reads TGTGCCAGCAGTGGCAGGGGCGATCGGCCCCAGCATTTT. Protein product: CASSGRGDRPQHF.

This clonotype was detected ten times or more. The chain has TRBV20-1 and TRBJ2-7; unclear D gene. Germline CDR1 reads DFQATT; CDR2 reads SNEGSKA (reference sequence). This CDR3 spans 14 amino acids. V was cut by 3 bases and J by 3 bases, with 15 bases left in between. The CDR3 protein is CSASTATAYYEQYF. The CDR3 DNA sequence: TGCAGTGCTAGTACGGCGACTGCCTACTACGAGCAGTACTTC.

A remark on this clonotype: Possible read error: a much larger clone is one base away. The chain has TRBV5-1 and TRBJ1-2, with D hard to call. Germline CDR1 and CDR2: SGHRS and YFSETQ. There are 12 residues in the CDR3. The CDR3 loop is CPSSFRRDGYTF. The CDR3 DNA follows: TGCCCCAGCAGCTTCCGGAGGGATGGCTACACCTTC.

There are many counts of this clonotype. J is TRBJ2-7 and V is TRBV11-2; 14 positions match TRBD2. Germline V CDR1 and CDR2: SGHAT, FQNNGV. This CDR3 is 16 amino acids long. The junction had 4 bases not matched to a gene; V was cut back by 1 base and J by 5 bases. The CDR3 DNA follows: TGTGCCAGCAGCTTAGTAAGACTAGCGGGAGGGAACGAGCAGTACTTC. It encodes CASSLVRLAGGNEQYF.

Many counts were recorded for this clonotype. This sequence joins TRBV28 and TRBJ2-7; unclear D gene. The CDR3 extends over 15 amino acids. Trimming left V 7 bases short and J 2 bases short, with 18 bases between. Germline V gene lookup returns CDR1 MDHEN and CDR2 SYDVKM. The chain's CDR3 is CASIKPTLSPYEQYF. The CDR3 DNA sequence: TGTGCCAGCATCAAACCGACACTTTCACCCTACGAGCAGTACTTC.

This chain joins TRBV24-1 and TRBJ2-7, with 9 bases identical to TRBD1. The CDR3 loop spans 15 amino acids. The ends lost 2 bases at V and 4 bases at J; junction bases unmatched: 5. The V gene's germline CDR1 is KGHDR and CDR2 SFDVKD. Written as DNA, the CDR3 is TGTGCCACCAGTGATTCCGGGACAGGGAAGTACGAGCAGTACTTC. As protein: CATSDSGTGKYEQYF.

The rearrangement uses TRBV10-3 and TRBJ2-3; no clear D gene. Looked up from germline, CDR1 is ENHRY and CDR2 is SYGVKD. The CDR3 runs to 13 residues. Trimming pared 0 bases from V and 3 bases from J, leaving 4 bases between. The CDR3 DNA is TGTGCCATCAGTGAGTCGACGACAGATACGCAGTATTTT. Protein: CAISESTTDTQYF.

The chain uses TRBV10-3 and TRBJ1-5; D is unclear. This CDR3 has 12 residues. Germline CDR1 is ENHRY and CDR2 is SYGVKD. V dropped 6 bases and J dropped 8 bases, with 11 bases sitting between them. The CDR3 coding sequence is TGTGCCATCAGCATGGACGGTAAGCCCCAGCATTTT. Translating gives CAISMDGKPQHF.

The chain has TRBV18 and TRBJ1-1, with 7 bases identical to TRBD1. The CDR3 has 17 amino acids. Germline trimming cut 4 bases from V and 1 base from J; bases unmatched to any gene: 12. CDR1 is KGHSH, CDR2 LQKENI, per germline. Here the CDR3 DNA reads TGTGCCAGCTCACTCCTTTCGGGGGGACAGCAGAACACTGAAGCTTTCTTT. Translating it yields CASSLLSGGQQNTEAFF.

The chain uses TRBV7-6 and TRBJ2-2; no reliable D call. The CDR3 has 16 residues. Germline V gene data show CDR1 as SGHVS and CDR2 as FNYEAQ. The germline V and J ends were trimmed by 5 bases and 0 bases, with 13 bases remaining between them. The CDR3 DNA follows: TGTGCCAGCAGCGCCCAGACTGCTGCGAACACCGGGGAGCTGTTTTTT. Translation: CASSAQTAANTGELFF.

The CDR3 here is CASSLGPGQDTGELFF. CDR3 nucleotides: TGCGCCAGCAGCTTGGGCCCTGGGCAGGACACCGGGGAGCTGTTTTTT. The rearrangement links TRBV5-1 to TRBJ2-2; unclear D gene. Trimming cost V 0 bases and J 3 bases, with 12 bases left between them. This CDR3 contains 16 residues. Germline CDR1 and CDR2: SGHRS and YFSETQ.

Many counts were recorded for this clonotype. The CDR3 DNA reads TGTGCCACCAGCGAACGGTACAATGAAAAACTGTTTTTT. Encoded protein: CATSERYNEKLFF. This chain uses TRBV15 with TRBJ1-4; D is unresolved. The V end lost 5 bases, the J end lost 5 bases, and 9 bases lay between the germline ends. The CDR3 has 13 residues. Germline CDR1 LNHNV, CDR2 YYDKDF (reference sequence).

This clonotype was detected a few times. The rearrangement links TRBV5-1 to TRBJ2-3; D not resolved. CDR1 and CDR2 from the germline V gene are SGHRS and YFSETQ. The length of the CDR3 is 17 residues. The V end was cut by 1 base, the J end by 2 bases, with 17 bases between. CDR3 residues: CASSLLGVASNTDTQYF. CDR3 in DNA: TGCGCCAGCAGCTTGCTTGGGGTAGCCTCTAACACAGATACGCAGTATTTT.

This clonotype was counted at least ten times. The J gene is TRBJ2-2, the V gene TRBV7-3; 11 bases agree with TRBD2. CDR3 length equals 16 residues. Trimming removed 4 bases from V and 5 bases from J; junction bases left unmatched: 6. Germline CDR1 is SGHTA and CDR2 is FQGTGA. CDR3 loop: CASSSTSGSRTGELFF. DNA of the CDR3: TGTGCCAGCAGCTCCACTAGCGGGAGTAGGACCGGGGAGCTGTTTTTT.

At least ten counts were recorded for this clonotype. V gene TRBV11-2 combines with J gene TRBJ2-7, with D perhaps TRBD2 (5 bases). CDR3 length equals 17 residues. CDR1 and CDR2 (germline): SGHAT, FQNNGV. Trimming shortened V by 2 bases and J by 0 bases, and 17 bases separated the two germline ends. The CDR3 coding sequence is TGTGCCAGCAGCTTACCTGAACTAGTGGAAGGCTCCTACGAGCAGTACTTC. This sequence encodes CASSLPELVEGSYEQYF.

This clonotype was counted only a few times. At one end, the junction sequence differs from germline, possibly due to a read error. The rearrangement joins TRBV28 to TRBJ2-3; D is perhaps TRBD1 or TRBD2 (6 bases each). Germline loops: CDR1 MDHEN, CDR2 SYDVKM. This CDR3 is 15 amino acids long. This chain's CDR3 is CAGSSGGWGTDTQYF. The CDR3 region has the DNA TGTGCCGGCAGTTCCGGGGGCTGGGGCACAGATACGCAGTATTTT.

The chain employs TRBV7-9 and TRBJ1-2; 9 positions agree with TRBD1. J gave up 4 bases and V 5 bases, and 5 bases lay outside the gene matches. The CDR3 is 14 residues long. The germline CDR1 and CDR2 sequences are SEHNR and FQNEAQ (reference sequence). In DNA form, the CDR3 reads TGTGCCAGCAGCGTTACAGGGGGCGTCTATGGCTACACCTTC. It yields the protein CASSVTGGVYGYTF.

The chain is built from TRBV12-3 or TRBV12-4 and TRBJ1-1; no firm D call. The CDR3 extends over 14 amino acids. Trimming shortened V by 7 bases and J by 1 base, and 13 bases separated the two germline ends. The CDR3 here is CASTLLQPNTEAFF. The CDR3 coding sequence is TGTGCCAGCACCCTCCTCCAGCCGAACACTGAAGCTTTCTTT.